The 29 T cell receptor beta chains below were found in one sample sequenced in a study of blood T cells in healthy people across ages. Sample-barcoded 5' priming and a J-beta primer mix drove a second PCR of roughly 7 to 11 cycles. MiXCR was run by TCRdb on the 5' RACE reads, yielding one entry per CDR3 protein. The sample includes approximately 800,000 distinct CDR3 sequences, 58% seen only once; the top ten take over 20%. Source material: blood. Every receptor here comes from a man aged 30 to 39 in good health.

The table lists this clonotype with a few counts. The chain carries TRBV7-2 and TRBJ1-2; tentatively, D is TRBD1 (5 bases). The length of the CDR3 is 16 residues. Germline-derived CDR1 and CDR2 are SGHTA and FQGNSA. V gave up 3 bases and J gave up 6 bases, with 20 bases separating them. The CDR3 DNA sequence: TGTGCCAGCAGCTTTGCCGGATTGGGGGTAGTCAATGGCTACACCTTC. Protein sequence: CASSFAGLGVVNGYTF.

This chain joins TRBV7-9 and TRBJ2-7, with 14 bases lining up with TRBD2. This CDR3 has 15 residues. J lost 7 bases, V lost 4 bases, and 6 bases had no gene match. CDR1 is SEHNR, CDR2 FQNEAQ, per germline (reference sequence). The CDR3 sequence: CASSSPGLAGEEQYF. The CDR3 nucleotides read TGTGCCAGCAGCTCTCCGGGACTAGCGGGAGAGGAGCAGTACTTC.

The genes are TRBV20-1 and TRBJ2-5; D tentatively reads TRBD1 or TRBD2 (5 bases each). The germline V gene encodes CDR1 DFQATT and CDR2 SNEGSKA (reference sequence). The V and J ends lost 2 bases and 5 bases respectively, with 18 bases between them. The length of the CDR3 is 15 residues. This CDR3 is CSARNHQGRRETQYF. Written as DNA, the CDR3 is TGCAGTGCTAGAAATCATCAGGGACGACGGGAGACCCAGTACTTC.

The rearrangement uses TRBV5-1 and TRBJ1-2; D uncertain. The CDR3 loop spans 14 amino acids. Germline values: CDR1 SGHRS, CDR2 YFSETQ. Deletions cut 4 bases from V and 1 base from J, with 11 bases between. The CDR3 coding sequence is TGCGCCAGCAGCCTGGACCGAATTAACTATGGCTACACCTTC. This codes for CASSLDRINYGYTF.

In this sample, this clonotype turned up many times. This chain uses TRBV13 with TRBJ2-4, with TRBD1 as a possible D gene (6 bases). Germline V lookup: CDR1 PRHDT, CDR2 FYEKMQ (reference sequence). This CDR3 region has 14 residues. V lost 2 bases, J lost 1 base, and 6 bases lay in between. This CDR3 reads CASSLQGAKNIQYF. CDR3 nucleotides: TGTGCCAGCAGCTTACAGGGGGCCAAAAACATTCAGTACTTC. Combining the CDR3 with reference TRBV13 and TRBJ2-4 gives the whole variable domain AAGVIQSPRHLIKEKRETATLKCYPIPRHDTVYWYQQGPGQDPQFLISFYEKMQSDKGSIPDRFSAQQFSDYHSELNMSSLELGDSALYFCASSLQGAKNIQYFGAGTRLSVL.

This rearrangement joins TRBV5-1 to TRBJ2-3; 8 bases match TRBD1. This CDR3 region has 15 residues. Germline CDR1 and CDR2: SGHRS and YFSETQ. V lost 5 bases, J lost 2 bases, and 7 bases stayed unmatched. Written as DNA, the CDR3 is TGCGCCAGCAGAATCGGGACAGGCGACACAGATACGCAGTATTTT. It codes for CASRIGTGDTDTQYF.

The J gene is TRBJ2-5, the V gene TRBV20-1, with 12 bases lining up with TRBD2. The J call may not be correct, given that the DNA end is closer to TRBJ2-7. The CDR3 contains 15 residues. Germline assignment: CDR1 DFQATT and CDR2 SNEGSKA (reference sequence). The CDR3 is CSADRLAGGSYEQYF. The CDR3 bases are TGCAGTGCGGATCGGCTAGCGGGGGGGAGTTACGAGCAGTACTTC.

The chain links TRBV4-2 to TRBJ1-1; maybe TRBD1 (5 bases). The CDR3 loop spans 14 amino acids. The germline V gene encodes CDR1 LGHNA and CDR2 YNFKEQ. V lost 3 bases and J 4 bases, leaving 12 bases between the germline ends. The DNA of the CDR3 is TGTGCCAGCAGCCATCAGGGCTGGGGCACTGAAGCTTTCTTT. Amino acid sequence: CASSHQGWGTEAFF.

This clonotype showed up just a few times. The chain couples TRBV7-2 to TRBJ2-7; D perhaps matches TRBD2 (6 bases). This CDR3 region has 16 residues. In germline, CDR1 is SGHTA, CDR2 FQGNSA. With 5 bases removed from V and 5 bases from J, the gap between germline ends came to 22 bases. Here the CDR3 reads CASSGVAGLPADEQYF. The CDR3 region has the DNA TGTGCCAGCAGCGGGGTCGCGGGGCTCCCGGCGGACGAGCAGTACTTC. Drawing the rest from reference TRBV7-2 and TRBJ2-7, the complete variable domain is GAGVSQSPSNKVTEKGKDVELRCDPISGHTALYWYRQSLGQGLEFLIYFQGNSAPDKSGLPSDRFSAERTGGSVSTLTIQRTQQEDSAVYLCASSGVAGLPADEQYFGPGTRLTVT.

This chain joins TRBV29-1 and TRBJ1-2; 8 nucleotides match TRBD1. This CDR3 comprises 13 residues. J gave up 7 bases and V 6 bases, and 10 bases lay outside the gene matches. The germline CDR1 and CDR2 sequences are SQVTM and ANQGSEA. CDR3 nucleotides: TGCAGCGTCCCAGAGGACAGGGATGGTGGCTACACCTTC. Protein: CSVPEDRDGGYTF.

This clonotype was observed a handful of times. CDR3 protein: CASSLRPDQETQYF. In DNA, the CDR3 is TGCGCCAGCAGCTTGCGCCCAGACCAAGAGACCCAGTACTTC. The rearrangement uses TRBV5-1 and TRBJ2-5; D remains ambiguous. The germline V and J ends were trimmed by 1 base and 0 bases, with 7 bases remaining between them. The CDR3 is 14 residues long. Germline V gene lookup returns CDR1 SGHRS and CDR2 YFSETQ.

This clonotype has just one count. The chain recombines TRBV5-1 with TRBJ1-2; 8 positions agree with TRBD1. V was pared by 4 bases and J by 0 bases, with 5 bases of the junction left unmatched. The CDR3 extends over 15 amino acids. Germline-derived CDR1 and CDR2 are SGHRS and YFSETQ. Here the CDR3 reads CASSMMTGANYGYTF. The CDR3 coding sequence is TGCGCCAGCAGCATGATGACAGGGGCTAACTATGGCTACACCTTC.

The gene calls are TRBV4-2 and TRBJ2-1; D not certain. Trimming shortened V by 4 bases and J by 9 bases, and 19 bases separated the two germline ends. CDR3 length: 15 amino acids. Germline V CDR1 and CDR2: LGHNA, YNFKEQ. The CDR3: CASSPKGNEKGEQFF. CDR3 sequence (DNA): TGTGCCAGCAGCCCCAAGGGTAATGAGAAGGGTGAGCAGTTCTTC.

J is TRBJ2-7 and V is TRBV7-2; TRBD2 might be the D (6 bases). V shed 2 bases and J shed 6 bases, with 11 bases lying between them. Germline V gene lookup returns CDR1 SGHTA and CDR2 FQGNSA. This CDR3 has 13 residues. CDR3 coding DNA: TGTGCCAGCAGCTTAATAAGCGGGTGCGAGCAGTACTTC. This sequence encodes CASSLISGCEQYF.

The chain couples TRBV2 to TRBJ2-1; D remains ambiguous. Trimming cost V 9 bases and J 8 bases, with 14 bases left between them. The CDR3 runs 12 residues. Per germline, CDR1 SNHLY and CDR2 FYNNEI. This chain's CDR3 is CASRVHSHEQFF. The CDR3 nucleotides read TGTGCCAGTCGGGTTCACTCCCATGAGCAGTTCTTC.

This clonotype was detected a few times. The chain carries TRBV29-1 and TRBJ2-1, with D uncertain. The length of the CDR3 is 12 residues. Germline V gene sequence: CDR1 SQVTM, CDR2 ANQGSEA. V lost 4 bases and J 3 bases, leaving 7 bases between the germline ends. The CDR3 protein is CSVASDYNEQFF. The CDR3 region has the DNA TGCAGCGTTGCTTCAGACTACAATGAGCAGTTCTTC.

The chain is built from TRBV6-5 and TRBJ2-6; tentatively, D is TRBD2 (5 bases). Germline V CDR1 and CDR2: MNHEY, SVGAGI. The ends were cut back, 6 bases at V and 0 bases at J, with 9 bases in the middle. CDR3 length: 15 amino acids. The CDR3 protein is CASRTGYSGANVLTF. CDR3 nucleotides: TGTGCCAGCAGAACGGGGTACTCTGGGGCCAACGTCCTGACTTTC.

The V gene is TRBV7-2, the J gene TRBJ1-2, with TRBD1 as a possible D gene (5 bases). Germline V gives CDR1 SGHTA, CDR2 FQGNSA. Between the trimmed V and J ends, which lost 5 bases and 1 base, there was a span of 11 bases. The CDR3 extends over 14 amino acids. CDR3 sequence (DNA): TGTGCCAGCAGCGACCCAGGACATAACTATGGCTACACCTTC. This sequence encodes CASSDPGHNYGYTF. The variable domain in full, completed from reference TRBV7-2 and TRBJ1-2, reads GAGVSQSPSNKVTEKGKDVELRCDPISGHTALYWYRQSLGQGLEFLIYFQGNSAPDKSGLPSDRFSAERTGGSVSTLTIQRTQQEDSAVYLCASSDPGHNYGYTFGSGTRLTVV.

Concerning this clonotype itself: A read error is possible here, since a much larger clone lies one base away. The rearrangement uses TRBV7-2 and TRBJ2-7; no reliable D call. The J call may be mistaken, given a closer DNA end match to TRBJ2-5. The CDR3 contains 14 residues. Germline CDR1 is SGHTA and CDR2 is FQGNSA. Here the CDR3 reads CASSFGYGLETQYF. The CDR3 region has the DNA TGTGCCAGCAGCTTCGGCTATGGCTTAGAGACCCAGTACTTC.

There are a few counts of this clonotype. The rearrangement joins TRBV13 to TRBJ1-1, with 11 bases identical to TRBD1. Trimming cost V 4 bases and J 7 bases; bases outside gene matches: 11. The CDR3 runs to 16 residues. Germline assignment: CDR1 PRHDT and CDR2 FYEKMQ (reference sequence). This CDR3 is CASSYRTGGEDGEAFF. The CDR3 coding sequence is TGTGCCAGCAGCTATCGGACAGGGGGCGAGGATGGTGAAGCTTTCTTT. Based on the CDR3 plus reference TRBV13 and TRBJ1-1, the full variable domain is AAGVIQSPRHLIKEKRETATLKCYPIPRHDTVYWYQQGPGQDPQFLISFYEKMQSDKGSIPDRFSAQQFSDYHSELNMSSLELGDSALYFCASSYRTGGEDGEAFFGQGTRLTVV.

J is TRBJ2-2 and V is TRBV5-1, with 7 nucleotides matching TRBD2. V lost 5 bases, J lost 4 bases, and 11 bases stayed unmatched. The CDR3 has 16 amino acids. Looked up from germline, CDR1 is SGHRS and CDR2 is YFSETQ. The CDR3 region is CASRWASGRGTGELFF. CDR3 DNA: TGCGCCAGCAGGTGGGCTAGCGGTCGCGGCACCGGGGAGCTGTTTTTT.

This clonotype was recorded a few times. The rearrangement joins TRBV10-3 to TRBJ2-5; tentatively, D is TRBD2 (7 bases). The germline CDR1 and CDR2 sequences are ENHRY and SYGVKD. V lost 5 bases and J lost 11, with 21 bases in between. This CDR3 is 14 amino acids long. The CDR3 region is CAISRDWEGGEQYF. The CDR3 DNA follows: TGTGCCATCAGTCGGGACTGGGAGGGGGGTGAGCAGTACTTC.

The CDR3 DNA sequence: TGCGCCAGCAGCTTGGGGTTGGGCAGGGGAAACTACGAGCAGTACTTC. Translation: CASSLGLGRGNYEQYF. The J gene is TRBJ2-4, the V gene TRBV5-1, with TRBD1 as a possible D gene (6 bases). The J call is in doubt because the DNA end fits TRBJ2-7 better. The CDR3 consists of 16 residues. CDR1 is SGHRS, CDR2 YFSETQ, per germline.

The count of this clonotype is one. The V call is TRBV29-1, the J call TRBJ2-5, with D perhaps matching TRBD2 (5 bases). V dropped 6 bases and J dropped 8 bases, with 13 bases sitting between them. CDR1 is SQVTM, CDR2 ANQGSEA, per germline. CDR3 size: 11 residues. The CDR3 sequence is CSVGGDGTQYF. In nucleotides, the CDR3 is TGCAGCGTCGGAGGAGATGGAACCCAGTACTTC.

V usage is TRBV5-1 and J usage is TRBJ2-2; no clear D. The germline V gene has CDR1 SGHRS and CDR2 YFSETQ. The CDR3 runs 14 residues. V lost 0 bases to trimming and J lost 3 bases, with 6 bases between them. The chain's CDR3 is CASSLDPDTGELFF. In DNA, the CDR3 is TGCGCCAGCAGCTTGGATCCCGACACCGGGGAGCTGTTTTTT.

The V gene is TRBV20-1, the J gene TRBJ2-1; D uncertain. The CDR3 loop spans 11 amino acids. V lost 5 bases and J 2 bases, leaving 4 bases between the germline ends. Looked up from germline, CDR1 is DFQATT and CDR2 is SNEGSKA (reference sequence). The chain's CDR3 is CSAATYNEQFF. For the CDR3, the DNA is TGCAGTGCTGCCACCTACAATGAGCAGTTCTTC.

This clonotype was counted a few times. J is TRBJ1-2 and V is TRBV7-9; D gene unclear. V dropped 3 bases and J dropped 6 bases, with 17 bases sitting between them. The CDR3 runs 15 residues. Germline V gives CDR1 SEHNR, CDR2 FQNEAQ (reference sequence). The chain's CDR3 is CASSFTSRSRDGYTF. CDR3 bases: TGTGCCAGCAGCTTTACATCCCGGTCGCGTGATGGCTACACCTTC.

The V call is TRBV4-3, the J call TRBJ2-1; D call uncertain. The CDR3 is made up of 16 amino acids. V was shortened by 1 base and J by 4 bases, with 14 bases between the two germline ends. Germline CDR1 reads LGHNA; CDR2 reads YSLEER. The CDR3 DNA is TGCGCCAGCAGCCAAGGCACAGCCCCTTTGTACAATGAGCAGTTCTTC. Its translation: CASSQGTAPLYNEQFF.

This chain links TRBV30 with TRBJ2-1; perhaps TRBD2 as D (5 bases). There are 14 residues in the CDR3. Trimming removed 4 bases from V and 2 bases from J, with 12 bases in between. Germline CDR1 is GTSNPN and CDR2 is SVGIG (reference sequence). The CDR3 loop reads CAWKPGNPYNEQFF. The CDR3 DNA reads TGTGCCTGGAAACCCGGGAACCCCTACAATGAGCAGTTCTTC.